This T cell receptor (beta chain) was observed in a study of T cells after yellow fever vaccination. Looking at the study overall: SMART-Seq v4 Ultra Low Input handled preparation of low-cell-number fractions.

They built TCR cDNA with 5'RACE template switching, a step that put in a universal primer site and UMIs. Using its own MiXCR run on the 5' RACE reads, TCRdb lists one record per CDR3 protein. Of 300,000 to 400,000 distinct CDR3 sequences in the sample, 7% to 9% were seen once. V was pared by 0 bases and J by 3 bases, with 10 bases between. Germline V CDR1 and CDR2: SGHKS, YYEKEE (reference sequence). The CDR3 is 16 residues long. To note about this clonotype: Its antigen remains unidentified.

Study-level findings and limits: The CD4 and CD8 compartments had a small share of their clonotypes in common. Secondary responses were weaker yet peaked faster, day 5 versus 15.

The starting material was PBMCs, obtained approximately 40 days after the first yellow fever vaccination. The clonotype comes from a man younger than 35 who received the YFV17D yellow fever vaccine. The V and J genes are TRBV5-5 and TRBJ2-6, with a possible D match to TRBD2 (6 bases). The CDR3 here is CASSLGRGGGANVLTF. In DNA, the CDR3 is TGTGCCAGCAGCTTGGGGAGGGGAGGTGGGGCCAACGTCCTGACTTTC.